The source of this T cell receptor (beta chain) is a study of T cells in localized non-small cell lung cancer. Whole-study results and caveats: Longer survival (overall) was linked to higher T cell density in blood.

This clone was detected a few times. Its antigen is not known. Profiling relied on immunoSEQ multiplex PCR, and the TCRdb table lists in-frame clones only, not all of them. In the table there are roughly 26,000 clones, 81% of which are singletons. The source is a man aged 35-75 years with stage III squamous cell lung carcinoma. This material consisted of peripheral blood, taken before any cancer treatment.

CDR3 sequence: CASSFTTGGGAEAFF. CDR3 coding DNA: TGTGCCAGCAGCTTTACCACAGGGGGTGGAGCTGAAGCTTTCTTT. V gene TRBV7-2 combines with J gene TRBJ1-1, with 8 bases that match TRBD1. Losses at the gene ends were 3 bases for V and 6 bases for J; bases not matched to a gene: 9. This CDR3 is 15 amino acids long. Germline-derived CDR1 and CDR2 are SGHTA and FQGNSA.